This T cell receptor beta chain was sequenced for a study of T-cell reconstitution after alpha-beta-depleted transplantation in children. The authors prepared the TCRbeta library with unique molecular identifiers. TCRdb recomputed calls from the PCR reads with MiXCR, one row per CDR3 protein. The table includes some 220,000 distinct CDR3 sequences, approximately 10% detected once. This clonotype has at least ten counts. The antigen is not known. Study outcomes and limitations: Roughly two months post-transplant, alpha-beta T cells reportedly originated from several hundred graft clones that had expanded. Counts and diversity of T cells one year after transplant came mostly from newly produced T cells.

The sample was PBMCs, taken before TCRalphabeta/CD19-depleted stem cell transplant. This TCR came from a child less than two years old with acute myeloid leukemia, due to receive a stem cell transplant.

This CDR3 reads CASSLWTKADEQYF. CDR3 DNA sequence: TGTGCCAGCAGTTTGTGGACTAAAGCGGACGAGCAGTACTTC. The chain uses TRBV27 and TRBJ2-7; weak D call: TRBD2 (6 bases). V shed 3 bases and J shed 5 bases, with 14 bases lying between them. Germline lookup yields CDR1 MNHEY and CDR2 SMNVEV (reference sequence). The CDR3 has 14 residues.